This T cell receptor beta chain is from a study of beta chain features in type 1 diabetes. Broader study findings: Type 1 diabetes patients had TCRB CDR3s that were shorter (moderately but significantly so) in all four CD4+ subsets. Resolution of whether HLA type affects TCRB rearrangement was not achieved here.

Expressed TCRB transcripts were sequenced, since all the RNA that had been isolated was reverse transcribed. The protocol was immunoSEQ multiplex PCR, while the TCRdb copy is restricted to in-frame clones and leaves out a portion. In the table there are more than 300,000 clones, over 12% of which are singletons. Via CD45RO/CCR7/CD25/CD127/CD95/CD27, cells of the CD4+ naive, central memory, regulatory and stem cell-like memory subsets were sorted. Comment on this clone: Its antigen remains unidentified.

The CDR3 spans 16 residues. Germline lookup yields CDR1 MNHEY and CDR2 SVGAGI. Losses at the gene ends were 4 bases for V and 0 bases for J; bases not matched to a gene: 6. The chain employs TRBV6-5 and TRBJ2-7, with 10 bases identical to TRBD2. The sequence came from a woman aged 18-29 years in good health. The sequenced sample was naive CD4+ T cells from blood. The CDR3 DNA sequence: TGTGCCAGCAGTTCTAGCGGGAGACTTAGCTCCTACGAGCAGTACTTC. Its translation: CASSSSGRLSSYEQYF.